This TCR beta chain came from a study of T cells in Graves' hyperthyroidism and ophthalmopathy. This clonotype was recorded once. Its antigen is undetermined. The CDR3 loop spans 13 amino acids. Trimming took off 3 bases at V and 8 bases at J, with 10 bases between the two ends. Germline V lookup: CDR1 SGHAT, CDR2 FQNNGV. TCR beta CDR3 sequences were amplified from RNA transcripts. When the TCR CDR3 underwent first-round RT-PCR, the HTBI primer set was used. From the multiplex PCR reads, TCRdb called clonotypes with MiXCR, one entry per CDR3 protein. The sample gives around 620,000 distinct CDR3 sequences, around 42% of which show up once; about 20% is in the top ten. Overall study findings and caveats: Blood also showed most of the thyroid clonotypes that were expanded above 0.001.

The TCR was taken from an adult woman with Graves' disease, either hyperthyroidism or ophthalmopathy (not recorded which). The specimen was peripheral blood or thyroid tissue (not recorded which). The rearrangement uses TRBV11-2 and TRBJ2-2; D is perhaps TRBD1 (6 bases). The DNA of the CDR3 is TGTGCCAGCAGCTTCAGACAGGAAGGGGAGCTGTTTTTT. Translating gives CASSFRQEGELFF.